This T cell receptor (beta chain) comes out of a study of T cells in Graves' hyperthyroidism and ophthalmopathy. Overall study context: Sampling of peripheral blood happened at initial diagnosis, prior to any treatment.

Individuals with ophthalmopathy presented a Clinical Activity Score of at least 3, a NOSPECS grade of at least 4 and a duration under 3 months. Orbital computed tomography and thyroid ultrasound, together with serum TRAb and thyroxine and clinical symptoms, were used for diagnoses. The length of the CDR3 is 15 residues. The junction had 10 bases not matched to a gene; V was cut back by 5 bases and J by 8 bases. Per the germline V gene, CDR1 is SEHNR and CDR2 is FQNEAQ (reference sequence). Regions amplified from RNA transcripts were the TCR beta CDR3 regions. The HTBI set primed first-round TCR CDR3 RT-PCR. TCRdb analysed the multiplex PCR reads with MiXCR anew, one entry per CDR3 protein. Of some 570,000 distinct CDR3 sequences listed, 13% to 15% are singletons.

Sequencing was done on a sample of blood. The TCR was taken from a woman younger than 35 with Graves' ophthalmopathy. V gene TRBV7-9 combines with J gene TRBJ1-2; TRBD1 matches at 11 bases. CDR3 protein: CASSPSGQGAIGYTF. CDR3 in DNA: TGTGCCAGCAGCCCCTCAGGACAGGGGGCAATAGGCTACACCTTC.